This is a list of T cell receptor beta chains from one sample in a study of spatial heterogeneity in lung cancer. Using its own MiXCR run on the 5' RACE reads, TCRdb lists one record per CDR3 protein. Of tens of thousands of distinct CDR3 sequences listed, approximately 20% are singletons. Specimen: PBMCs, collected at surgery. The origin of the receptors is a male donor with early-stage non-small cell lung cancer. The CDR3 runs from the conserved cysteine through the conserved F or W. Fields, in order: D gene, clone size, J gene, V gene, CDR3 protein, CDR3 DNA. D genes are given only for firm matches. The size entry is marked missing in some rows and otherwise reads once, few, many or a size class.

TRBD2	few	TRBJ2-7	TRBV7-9	CASSPQGGNYEQYF	TGTGCCAGCAGCCCCCAGGGAGGGAACTACGAGCAGTACTTC
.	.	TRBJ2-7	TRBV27	CASTEGVSYEQYF	TGTGCCAGCACCGAAGGGGTCTCCTACGAGCAGTACTTC
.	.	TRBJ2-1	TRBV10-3	CAISQRELYNEQFF	TGTGCCATCAGTCAACGGGAGTTATACAATGAGCAGTTCTTC
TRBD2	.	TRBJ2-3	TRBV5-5	CASSFREGVTDTQYF	TGTGCCAGCAGCTTCCGGGAGGGGGTCACAGATACGCAGTATTTT
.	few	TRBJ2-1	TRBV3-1	CASSQVVSSYNEQFF	TGTGCCAGCAGCCAAGTTGTAAGCTCCTACAATGAGCAGTTCTTC
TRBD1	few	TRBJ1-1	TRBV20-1	CSARTGGTTEAFF	TGCAGTGCTAGGACAGGGGGCACCACTGAAGCTTTCTTT
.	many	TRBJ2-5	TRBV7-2	CASSLGQVETQYF	TGTGCCAGCAGCTTAGGACAGGTGGAGACCCAGTACTTC
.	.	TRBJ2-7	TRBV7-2	CASSLQASKIYEQYF	TGTGCCAGCAGCTTACAGGCCTCAAAAATCTACGAGCAGTACTTC
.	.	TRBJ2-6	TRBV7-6	CASSPPSVSGANVLTF	TGTGCCAGCAGCCCTCCGTCGGTGTCTGGGGCCAACGTCCTGACTTTC
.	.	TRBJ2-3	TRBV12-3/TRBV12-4	CASSPTQSTDTQYF	TGTGCCAGCAGTCCTACCCAAAGCACAGATACGCAGTATTTT
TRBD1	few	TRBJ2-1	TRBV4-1	CASSQASGQAYNEQFF	TGCGCCAGCAGCCAAGCAAGCGGACAGGCCTACAATGAGCAGTTCTTC
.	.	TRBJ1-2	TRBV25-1	CASSEPYLGRRDGYTF	TGTGCCAGCAGTGAACCCTACCTTGGCAGGAGGGATGGCTACACCTTC
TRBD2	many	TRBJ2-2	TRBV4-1	CASNNIGRERTGELFF	TGCGCCAGCAACAACATAGGGCGGGAGCGTACCGGGGAGCTGTTTTTT
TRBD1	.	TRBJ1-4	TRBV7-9	CASSPAGTATNEKLFF	TGTGCCAGCAGCCCAGCAGGGACAGCAACTAATGAAAAACTGTTTTTT
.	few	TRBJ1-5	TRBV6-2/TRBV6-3	CASRGPSSQPQHF	TGTGCCAGCAGGGGCCCTTCTAGTCAGCCCCAGCATTTT
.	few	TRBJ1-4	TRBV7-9	CASSLTAPTNEKLFF	TGTGCCAGCAGCTTGACGGCCCCAACTAATGAAAAACTGTTTTTT
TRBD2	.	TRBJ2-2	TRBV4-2	CASSPAWGLAGGHTGELFF	TGTGCCAGCAGCCCGGCATGGGGACTAGCGGGAGGGCACACCGGGGAGCTGTTTTTT
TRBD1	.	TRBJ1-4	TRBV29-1	CSVKTGGSNEKLFF	TGCAGCGTTAAAACAGGGGGAAGTAATGAAAAACTGTTTTTT
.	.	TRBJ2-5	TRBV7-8	CASSPPRQETQYF	TGTGCCAGCAGCCCCCCTAGACAAGAGACCCAGTACTTC
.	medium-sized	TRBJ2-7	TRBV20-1	CSASTASYEQYF	TGCAGTGCTAGTACAGCCTCCTACGAGCAGTACTTC
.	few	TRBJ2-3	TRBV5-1	CASSKTSTRTDTQYF	TGCGCCAGCAGCAAAACTAGCACACGCACAGATACGCAGTATTTT
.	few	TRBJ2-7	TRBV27	CASSYPQRVSYEQYF	TGTGCCAGCAGTTATCCCCAGCGGGTTTCCTACGAGCAGTACTTC
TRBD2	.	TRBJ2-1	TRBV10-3	CASRAGAPGEEQFF	TGTGCCAGCAGAGCGGGGGCCCCGGGGGAAGAGCAGTTCTTC
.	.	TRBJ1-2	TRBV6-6	CASSYDGQGLLNYGYTF	TGTGCCAGCAGTTATGATGGACAAGGACTCCTAAACTATGGCTACACCTTC
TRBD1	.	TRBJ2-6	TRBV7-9	CASSLSWTGFFSGANVLTF	TGTGCCAGCAGCTTATCATGGACAGGATTTTTCTCTGGGGCCAACGTCCTGACTTTC
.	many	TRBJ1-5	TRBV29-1	CSVAQGREQPQHF	TGCAGCGTTGCACAAGGGAGGGAACAGCCCCAGCATTTT
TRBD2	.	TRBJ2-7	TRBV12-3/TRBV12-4	CASSAGGRFLYEQYF	TGTGCCAGCAGCGCGGGGGGTCGATTTCTGTACGAGCAGTACTTC
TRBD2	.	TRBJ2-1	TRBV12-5	CASGQSGGRNNEQFF	TGTGCTAGTGGCCAAAGCGGGGGCAGAAACAATGAGCAGTTCTTC
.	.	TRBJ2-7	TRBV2	CASSEVGAYEQYF	TGTGCCAGCAGTGAAGTCGGGGCCTACGAGCAGTACTTC
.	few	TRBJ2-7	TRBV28	CASMPGTSYEQYF	TGTGCCAGCATGCCGGGGACGTCCTACGAGCAGTACTTC
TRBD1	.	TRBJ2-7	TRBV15	CATSRDRGFYEQYF	TGTGCCACCTCTCGGGACAGGGGTTTCTACGAGCAGTACTTC
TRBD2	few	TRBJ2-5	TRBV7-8	CASSFNRLAGLETQYF	TGTGCCAGCAGCTTCAACCGACTAGCGGGGCTGGAGACCCAGTACTTC
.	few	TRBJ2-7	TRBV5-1	CASSPRGQGGGRTTYEQYF	TGCGCCAGCAGCCCGAGGGGACAGGGCGGCGGGAGGACCACCTACGAGCAGTACTTC
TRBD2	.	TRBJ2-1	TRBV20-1	CSASGTSGGVNNEQFF	TGCAGTGCCTCCGGGACTAGCGGGGGGGTGAACAATGAGCAGTTCTTC
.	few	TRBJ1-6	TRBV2	CASSENSPLHF	TGTGCCAGCAGTGAAAATTCACCCCTCCACTTT
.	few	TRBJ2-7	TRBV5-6	CASTGPAGEQYF	TGTGCCAGCACCGGCCCCGCGGGAGAGCAGTACTTC
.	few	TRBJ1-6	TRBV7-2	CASSSDSRNSPLHF	TGTGCCAGCAGCTCGGACAGCCGAAATTCACCCCTCCACTTT
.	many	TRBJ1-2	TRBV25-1	CASSEVGGYTF	TGTGCCAGCAGTGAAGTAGGAGGCTACACCTTC
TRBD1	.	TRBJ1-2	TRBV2	CASSERDRGRKGYTF	TGTGCCAGCAGCGAGCGGGACAGGGGAAGAAAAGGCTACACCTTC